One and the same sample provided the 2 T cell receptor beta chains below, sequenced in a study of sequential checkpoint blockade in melanoma. The method was immunoSEQ multiplex PCR; TCRdb's version includes in-frame clones alone and lacks a portion of them. Of 20,000 to 25,000 clones listed, about 27% were seen once; the top ten hold around 7%. Treatment defined: randomized to nivolumab then ipilimumab (arm A) or the reverse (arm B). Material: tumor tissue (inferred from file names), obtained from a patient given nivolumab and ipilimumab in sequence. These receptors all stem from a human donor with melanoma.

DNA for the CDR3: TGTGCCAGTACCCCGTTTGTTATGGGGAACAATCAGCCCCAGCATTTT. Its translation: CASTPFVMGNNQPQHF. The J gene is TRBJ1-5, the V gene TRBV19; D not resolved. V gave up 7 bases and J gave up 3 bases, with 19 bases separating them. CDR1 is LNHDA and CDR2 is SQIVND in the germline V gene (reference sequence). The CDR3 is 16 residues long.

By frequency in the sample, this clone is medium-sized. The chain carries TRBV14 and TRBJ2-3, with D unclear. The germline V gene encodes CDR1 SGHDN and CDR2 FVKESK. This CDR3 is 13 amino acids long. Trimming left V 5 bases short and J 6 bases short, with 12 bases between. The CDR3 here is CASSTVAADTQYF. The CDR3 nucleotides read TGTGCCAGCAGCACCGTAGCTGCGGATACGCAGTATTTT.